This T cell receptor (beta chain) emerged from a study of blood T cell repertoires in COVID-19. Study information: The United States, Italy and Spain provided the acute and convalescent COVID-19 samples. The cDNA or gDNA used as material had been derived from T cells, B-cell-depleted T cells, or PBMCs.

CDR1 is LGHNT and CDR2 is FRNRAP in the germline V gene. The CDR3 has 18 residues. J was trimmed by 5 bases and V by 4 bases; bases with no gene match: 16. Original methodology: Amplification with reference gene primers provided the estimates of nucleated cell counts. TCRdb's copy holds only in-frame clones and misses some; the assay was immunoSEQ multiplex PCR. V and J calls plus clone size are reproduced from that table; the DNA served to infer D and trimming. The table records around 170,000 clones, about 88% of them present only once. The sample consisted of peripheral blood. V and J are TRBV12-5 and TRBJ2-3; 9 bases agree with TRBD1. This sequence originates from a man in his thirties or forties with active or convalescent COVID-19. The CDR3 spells CASGSNTGGTPRKDTQYF. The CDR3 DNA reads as TGTGCTAGTGGTTCCAACACAGGGGGCACTCCCCGAAAAGATACGCAGTATTTT.